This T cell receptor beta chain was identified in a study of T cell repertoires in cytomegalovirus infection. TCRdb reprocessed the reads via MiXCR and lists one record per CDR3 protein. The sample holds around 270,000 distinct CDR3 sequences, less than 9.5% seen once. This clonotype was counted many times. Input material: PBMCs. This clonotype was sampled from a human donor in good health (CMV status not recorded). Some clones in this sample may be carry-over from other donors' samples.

CDR3 loop: CASRSLRRLGSNTEAFF. The CDR3 DNA reads as TGTGCCAGCAGATCCTTGAGGCGGTTGGGGTCGAACACTGAAGCTTTCTTT. The V call is TRBV6-2 or TRBV6-3, the J call TRBJ1-1; D gene ambiguous. The CDR3 has 17 residues. Germline V gene lookup returns CDR1 MNHEY and CDR2 SVGEGT. Trimming left V 6 bases short and J 1 base short, with 21 bases between.